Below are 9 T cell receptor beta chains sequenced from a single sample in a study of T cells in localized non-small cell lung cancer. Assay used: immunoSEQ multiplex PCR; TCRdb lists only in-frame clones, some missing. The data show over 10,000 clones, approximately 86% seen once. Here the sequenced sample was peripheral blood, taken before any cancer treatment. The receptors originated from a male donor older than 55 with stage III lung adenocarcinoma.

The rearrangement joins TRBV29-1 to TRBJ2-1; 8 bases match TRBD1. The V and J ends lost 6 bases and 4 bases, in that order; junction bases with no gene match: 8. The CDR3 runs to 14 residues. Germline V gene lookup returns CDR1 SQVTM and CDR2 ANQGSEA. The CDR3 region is CSVAGTGVYNEQFF. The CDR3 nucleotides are TGCAGCGTCGCCGGGACAGGCGTTTACAATGAGCAGTTCTTC.

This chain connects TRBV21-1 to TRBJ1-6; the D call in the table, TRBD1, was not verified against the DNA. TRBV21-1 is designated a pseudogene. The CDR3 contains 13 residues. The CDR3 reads CASSKNRGSPLHF. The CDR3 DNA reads TGTGCCAGCAGCAAAAACAGGGGTTCACCCCTCCACTTT.

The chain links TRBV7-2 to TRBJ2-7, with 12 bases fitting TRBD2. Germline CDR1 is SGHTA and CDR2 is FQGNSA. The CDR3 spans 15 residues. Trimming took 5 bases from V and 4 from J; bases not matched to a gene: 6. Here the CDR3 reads CASSPTSGRGYEQYF. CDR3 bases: TGTGCCAGCAGCCCGACTAGCGGGAGAGGTTACGAGCAGTACTTC.

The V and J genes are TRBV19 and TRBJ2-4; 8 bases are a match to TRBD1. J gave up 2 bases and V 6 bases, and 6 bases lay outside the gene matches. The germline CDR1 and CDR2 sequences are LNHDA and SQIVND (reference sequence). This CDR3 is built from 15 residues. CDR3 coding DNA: TGTGCCAGTAGGGGACAGGAGGTCCCCAAAAACATTCAGTACTTC. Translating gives CASRGQEVPKNIQYF. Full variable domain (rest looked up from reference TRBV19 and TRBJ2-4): DGGITQSPKYLFRKEGQNVTLSCEQNLNHDAMYWYRQDPGQGLRLIYYSQIVNDFQKGDIAEGYSVSREKKESFPLTVTSAQKNPTAFYLCASRGQEVPKNIQYFGAGTRLSVL.

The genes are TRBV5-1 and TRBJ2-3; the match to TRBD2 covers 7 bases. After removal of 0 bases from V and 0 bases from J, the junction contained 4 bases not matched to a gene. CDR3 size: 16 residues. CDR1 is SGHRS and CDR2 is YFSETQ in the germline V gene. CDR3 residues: CASSLGSSGSTDTQYF. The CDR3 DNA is TGCGCCAGCAGCTTGGGAAGTAGCGGGAGCACAGATACGCAGTATTTT.

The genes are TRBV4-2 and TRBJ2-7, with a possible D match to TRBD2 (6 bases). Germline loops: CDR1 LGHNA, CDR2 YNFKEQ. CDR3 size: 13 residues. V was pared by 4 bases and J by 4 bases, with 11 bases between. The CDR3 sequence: CASSPKGLYEQYF. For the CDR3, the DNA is TGTGCCAGCAGCCCTAAGGGACTTTACGAGCAGTACTTC.

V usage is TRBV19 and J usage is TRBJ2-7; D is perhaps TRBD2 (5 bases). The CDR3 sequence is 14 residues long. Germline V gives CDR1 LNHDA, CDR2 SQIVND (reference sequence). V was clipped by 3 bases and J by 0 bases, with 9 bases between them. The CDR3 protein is CASSMEVSSYEQYF. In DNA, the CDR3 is TGTGCCAGTAGTATGGAGGTTAGCTCCTACGAGCAGTACTTC.

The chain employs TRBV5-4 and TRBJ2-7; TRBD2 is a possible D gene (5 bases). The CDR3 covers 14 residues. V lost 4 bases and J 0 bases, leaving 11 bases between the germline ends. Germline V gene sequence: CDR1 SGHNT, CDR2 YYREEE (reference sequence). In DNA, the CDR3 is TGTGCCAGCAGCCCGGAGGTCAGCTCCTACGAGCAGTACTTC. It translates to CASSPEVSSYEQYF. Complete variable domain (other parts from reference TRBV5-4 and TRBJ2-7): ETGVTQSPTHLIKTRGQQVTLRCSSQSGHNTVSWYQQALGQGPQFIFQYYREEENGRGNFPPRFSGLQFPNYSSELNVNALELDDSALYLCASSPEVSSYEQYFGPGTRLTVT.

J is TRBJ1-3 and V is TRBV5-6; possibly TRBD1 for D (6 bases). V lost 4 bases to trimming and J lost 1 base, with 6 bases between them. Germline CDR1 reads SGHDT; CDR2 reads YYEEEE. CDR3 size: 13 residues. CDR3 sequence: CASSTGSGNTIYF. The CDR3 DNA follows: TGTGCCAGCAGCACAGGGTCTGGAAACACCATATATTTT.